Reported below is one T cell receptor (beta chain). The CDR3 totals 15 residues. Germline V gene data show CDR1 as SQVTM and CDR2 as ANQGSEA. The V and J ends lost 1 base and 9 bases respectively, with 19 bases between them. The data derive from a study of patients and donors after allogeneic stem cell transplantation. TCRdb redid the calling of the RT-PCR reads with MiXCR, one entry per CDR3 protein. The profile shows over 130,000 distinct CDR3 sequences, about 40% of them singletons. The source material was blood, either unsorted or a sorted T cell fraction (not recorded which). The TCR comes from a human donor who was either an allogeneic HSCT recipient or a stem cell or donor lymphocyte infusion donor (not recorded which). It is not recorded whose cells these are; they may come from a transplant donor. The chain uses TRBV29-1 and TRBJ2-1; D remains unclear. CDR3 loop: CSVEVPTGPTIEQFF. CDR3 bases: TGCAGCGTTGAAGTACCGACCGGGCCCACGATTGAGCAGTTCTTC.